Following are 14 T cell receptor beta chains from one sample sequenced in a study of post-analysis software for immune sequencing data. Regarding the study as a whole: Five or six TRBV segments appeared more often in patients than in controls, and TRBV5-6, TRBV5-1 and TRBV20-1 were among these.

Unique molecular identifiers were built into the TCR beta cDNA libraries. TCRdb passed the PCR reads through MiXCR, listing each CDR3 protein once. The data contain roughly 600,000 distinct CDR3 sequences, 44% of them singletons. For these receptors, no antigen is known. The sequencing sample was made of blood. The receptors come from a girl aged 10 to 17 with multiple sclerosis.

This clonotype was counted between two and nine times. The rearrangement uses TRBV12-3 or TRBV12-4 and TRBJ2-6; 12 bases align to TRBD1. The CDR3 has 20 residues. V dropped 4 bases and J dropped 3; count of bases not matched to a gene: 13. The CDR3 DNA reads as TGTGCCAGCAGTTCCGGGGACAGGGGGCTGGTTAGGCTTGGGGCCAACGTCCTGACTTTC. It encodes CASSSGDRGLVRLGANVLTF.

The chain combines TRBV5-1 with TRBJ1-5; TRBD1 aligns across 8 bases. Germline V gene lookup returns CDR1 SGHRS and CDR2 YFSETQ. CDR3 length: 14 residues. With V trimmed by 4 bases and J by 6 bases, 6 bases remained unmatched. The CDR3 DNA sequence: TGCGCCAGCAGCGCGACAGGGGTAGGTCAGCCCCAGCATTTT. Translated, it gives CASSATGVGQPQHF.

The chain joins TRBV2 to TRBJ1-4, with 9 bases matching TRBD1. CDR1 SNHLY and CDR2 FYNNEI come from the germline V gene. J was trimmed by 6 bases and V by 1 base; bases with no gene match: 0. The CDR3 consists of 14 residues. The CDR3 spells CASSEGTGDEKLFF. The CDR3 DNA sequence: TGTGCCAGCAGTGAAGGGACAGGGGATGAAAAACTGTTTTTT.

This clonotype has only a few counts. V is TRBV20-1 and J is TRBJ1-4; D remains ambiguous. The germline V gene encodes CDR1 DFQATT and CDR2 SNEGSKA (reference sequence). V shed 2 bases and J shed 4 bases, with 8 bases lying between them. The length of the CDR3 is 13 residues. CDR3 residues: CSARLGINEKLFF. CDR3 nucleotide sequence: TGCAGTGCTAGACTCGGGATTAATGAAAAACTGTTTTTT.

The V call is TRBV11-3, the J call TRBJ2-7; 9 bases fit TRBD2. The CDR3 loop spans 19 amino acids. Germline assignment: CDR1 SGHNT and CDR2 YENEEA. Unmatched junction bases numbered 14, after V lost 2 bases and J lost 0 bases. CDR3 amino acids: CASSLRLSASGDHSYEQYF. The DNA of the CDR3 is TGTGCCAGCAGCTTACGATTGTCGGCTAGCGGGGATCACTCCTACGAGCAGTACTTC.

Points on this clonotype: One junction end disagrees with the germline gene, perhaps due to a read error. This sequence joins TRBV5-5 and TRBJ2-7; perhaps D is TRBD1 or TRBD2 (5 bases each). This CDR3 contains 13 residues. Germline V gene data show CDR1 as SGHKS and CDR2 as YYEKEE (reference sequence). In DNA form, the CDR3 reads TGTGCCAGCAGCTTGGCGACAGACTACGAGCGGTACTTC. It specifies CASSLATDYERYF. Looking up the rest from reference TRBV5-5 and TRBJ2-7 gives the full variable domain: DAGVTQSPTHLIKTRGQQVTLRCSPISGHKSVSWYQQVLGQGPQFIFQYYEKEERGRGNFPDRFSARQFPNYSSELNVNALLLGDSALYLCASSLATDYERYFGPGTRLTVT.

This chain links TRBV12-3 or TRBV12-4 with TRBJ1-5; possible D gene TRBD1, 6 bases. The CDR3 is 17 amino acids. With 5 bases removed from V and 3 bases from J, the gap between germline ends came to 20 bases. CDR3 nucleotides: TGTGCCAGCAGTGGCGGTGGGGGCTATTCCCCCAATCAGCCCCAGCATTTT. Translation: CASSGGGGYSPNQPQHF.

The gene calls are TRBV4-1 and TRBJ2-7; D not certain. Trimming removed 1 base at V and 3 bases at J, with 10 bases between. CDR3 size: 14 residues. Germline CDR1 is MGHRA and CDR2 is YSYEKL. The CDR3 coding sequence is TGCGCCAGCAGCCAAGTAGTGTCGGACTACGAGCAGTACTTC. This gives the protein CASSQVVSDYEQYF.

This sequence joins TRBV5-1 and TRBJ2-2; D is unclear. The V gene's germline CDR1 is SGHRS and CDR2 YFSETQ. The CDR3 is 15 residues long. The V gene lost 3 bases and the J gene lost 1 base, with 10 bases spanning the gap. CDR3 residues: CASSSDQRNTGELFF. The DNA of the CDR3 is TGCGCCAGCAGCTCGGACCAGAGGAACACCGGGGAGCTGTTTTTT.

The chain carries TRBV10-3 and TRBJ2-5; D is perhaps TRBD1 or TRBD2 (5 bases each). CDR1 ENHRY and CDR2 SYGVKD come from the germline V gene. The CDR3 has 13 residues. Trimming took off 11 bases at V and 5 bases at J, with 18 bases between the two ends. For the CDR3, the DNA is TGTGCCGTTCAGAGGGGAACTCGGGAGACCCAGTACTTC. Its translation is CAVQRGTRETQYF.

The J gene is TRBJ2-7, the V gene TRBV2; D possibly corresponds to TRBD2 (7 bases). Trimming took off 1 base at V and 2 bases at J, with 15 bases between the two ends. CDR3 size: 16 residues. Germline-derived CDR1 and CDR2 are SNHLY and FYNNEI. CDR3 nucleotide sequence: TGTGCCAGCAGTGAAGAGGGGGGGCCCCTACCCTACGAGCAGTACTTC. This encodes CASSEEGGPLPYEQYF.

CDR3 in amino acids: CASSLAGRERSYNEQFF. For the CDR3, the DNA is TGTGCCAGCAGCTTAGCTGGGCGGGAGCGCTCCTACAATGAGCAGTTCTTC. The chain recombines TRBV7-6 with TRBJ2-1; 7 bases align to TRBD2. CDR1 and CDR2 from the germline V gene are SGHVS and FNYEAQ. The CDR3 is 17 amino acids. With V trimmed by 0 bases and J by 0 bases, 5 bases remained unmatched.

This clonotype was observed a few times. This may be a read error, as it is one base from a much larger clone. The chain uses TRBV5-1 and TRBJ2-5; TRBD2 matches 8 bases. This CDR3 region has 12 residues. Germline CDR1 reads SGHRS; CDR2 reads YFSETQ. J gave up 12 bases and V 0 bases, and 4 bases lay outside the gene matches. The CDR3 region has the DNA TGCGCCAGCAGCTTGGCGGGAGGGTGGGAGTACTTC. This codes for CASSLAGGWEYF.

The chain has TRBV7-9 and TRBJ2-5; 8 bases match TRBD1. The CDR3 runs 15 residues. Losses at the gene ends were 3 bases for V and 2 bases for J; bases not matched to a gene: 5. The V gene's germline CDR1 is SEHNR and CDR2 FQNEAQ (reference sequence). For the CDR3, the DNA is TGTGCCAGCAGCTTCACACAGGGGGTTCAAGAGACCCAGTACTTC. Translated: CASSFTQGVQETQYF.